The 17 T cell receptor beta chains below all came from one sample that was sequenced in a study of Graves' ophthalmopathy and Graves' hyperthyroidism. Researchers took RNA transcripts and amplified TCR beta CDR3 regions from them. HTBI primers were used in a first-round RT-PCR, which preceded a second-round multiplex PCR. A single record per CDR3 protein comes from TCRdb applying MiXCR to the multiplex PCR reads. The table includes approximately 700,000 distinct CDR3 sequences, roughly two fifths detected once. Sequenced sample: peripheral blood. The receptors were gathered from an adult man with Graves' ophthalmopathy.

This clonotype occurred many times. The J gene is TRBJ1-5, the V gene TRBV19; 8 nucleotides line up with TRBD1. CDR3 length: 12 amino acids. V gave up 10 bases and J gave up 10 bases; unmatched junction bases: 9. Germline V gene lookup returns CDR1 LNHDA and CDR2 SQIVND (reference sequence). The CDR3 DNA is TGTGCCACCATGGACAGGGTACAACCCCAGCATTTT. Protein sequence: CATMDRVQPQHF.

This clonotype occurred many times. The rearrangement links TRBV7-2 to TRBJ2-2, with D uncertain. Germline V gene sequence: CDR1 SGHTA, CDR2 FQGNSA. The CDR3 runs 12 residues. Trimming removed 2 bases at V and 8 bases at J, with 6 bases between. The CDR3 coding sequence is TGTGCCAGCAGCTTACATCTGGGGGAGCTGTTTTTT. It translates to CASSLHLGELFF.

Ten or more counts support this clonotype. The gene calls are TRBV6-1 and TRBJ2-5, with D possibly TRBD1 on 5 matching bases. Germline V gives CDR1 MNHNS, CDR2 SASEGT. This CDR3 contains 13 residues. V was shortened by 5 bases and J by 5 bases, with 12 bases between the two germline ends. Here the CDR3 reads CASSSTEAETQYF. In DNA, the CDR3 is TGTGCCAGCAGTTCGACAGAGGCGGAGACCCAGTACTTC.

This clonotype has more than one count but fewer than ten. The chain joins TRBV6-4 to TRBJ1-6; a weak D match, TRBD1 (6 bases). CDR3 size: 15 residues. Germline V gives CDR1 MRHNA, CDR2 SNTAGT. The ends were cut back, 6 bases at V and 9 bases at J, with 18 bases in the middle. The CDR3 DNA is TGTGCCAGCAGGGAGGAGGGGGAATTAAGTTCACCCCTCCACTTT. It encodes CASREEGELSSPLHF.

This clonotype was observed a handful of times. This sequence joins TRBV13 and TRBJ1-1; D gene uncertain. This CDR3 is 15 amino acids long. Trimming shortened V by 1 base and J by 0 bases, and 9 bases separated the two germline ends. The V gene's germline CDR1 is PRHDT and CDR2 FYEKMQ (reference sequence). CDR3 sequence: CASSLVAPVNTEAFF. The CDR3 nucleotides are TGTGCCAGCAGCTTAGTAGCCCCCGTGAACACTGAAGCTTTCTTT.

Ten or more counts support this clonotype. The chain employs TRBV15 and TRBJ1-2; D gene ambiguous. CDR3 size: 16 residues. The germline V gene encodes CDR1 LNHNV and CDR2 YYDKDF (reference sequence). With 0 bases removed from V and 0 bases from J, the gap between germline ends came to 11 bases. The CDR3 DNA reads TGTGCCACCAGCAGAGATAGGGTGATTTCTAACTATGGCTACACCTTC. It yields the protein CATSRDRVISNYGYTF.

This clonotype was recorded many times. This chain connects TRBV29-1 to TRBJ2-5; 13 nucleotides line up with TRBD2. The V gene end was trimmed by 4 bases and the J gene end by 4 bases; junction bases not matched to a gene: 9. The CDR3 loop spans 16 amino acids. Germline V gives CDR1 SQVTM, CDR2 ANQGSEA. In DNA form, the CDR3 reads TGCAGCGTTGCTAATGGACTAGCGGGAGATATAGAGACCCAGTACTTC. Encoded protein: CSVANGLAGDIETQYF.

This clonotype was counted many times. The chain employs TRBV14 and TRBJ1-1, with D hard to call. Trimming shortened V by 3 bases and J by 11 bases, and 16 bases separated the two germline ends. Germline V gives CDR1 SGHDN, CDR2 FVKESK. This CDR3 has 13 residues. CDR3 region: CASSQAIGGLAFF. CDR3 nucleotide sequence: TGTGCCAGCAGCCAGGCGATTGGAGGGTTGGCTTTCTTT.

This chain joins TRBV2 and TRBJ1-2, with 7 bases that match TRBD1. The V segment lost 4 bases and the J segment 5 bases; nucleotides outside the gene matches: 4. CDR3 length equals 13 residues. The germline V gene has CDR1 SNHLY and CDR2 FYNNEI. Written as DNA, the CDR3 is TGTGCCAGCAGTGCGGAGGGGGCTTATGGCTACACCTTC. Amino acids: CASSAEGAYGYTF.

This clonotype was seen repeatedly, ten times or more. This chain links TRBV2 with TRBJ1-5; D gene uncertain. Per the germline V gene, CDR1 is SNHLY and CDR2 is FYNNEI. The CDR3 is 14 residues long. Trimming stripped 8 bases from V and 0 bases from J, with 11 bases between. DNA for the CDR3: TGTGCCAGCTGGGTCGGATATAGCAATCAGCCCCAGCATTTT. Translation: CASWVGYSNQPQHF.

In DNA, the CDR3 is TGTGCCAGCAGCGTAGCCGACAGTACCTACGAGCAGTACTTC. Its protein is CASSVADSTYEQYF. This sequence joins TRBV12-3 or TRBV12-4 and TRBJ2-7; TRBD1 might be the D (5 bases). V was clipped by 6 bases and J by 2 bases, with 14 bases between them. The CDR3 has 14 residues.

This clonotype was counted many times. This CDR3 reads CAISATYEQYF. CDR3 DNA sequence: TGTGCCATCAGCGCAACCTACGAGCAGTACTTC. The chain employs TRBV10-3 and TRBJ2-7; D gene ambiguous. Per the germline V gene, CDR1 is ENHRY and CDR2 is SYGVKD. The V end lost 6 bases, the J end lost 2 bases, and 5 bases lay between the germline ends. CDR3 length: 11 amino acids.

In its sample, this clonotype was seen many times. The chain recombines TRBV7-8 with TRBJ2-5; no reliable D call. CDR3 length: 12 amino acids. Trimming took 5 bases from V and 4 from J, leaving 8 bases between them. In germline, CDR1 is SGHVS, CDR2 FQNEAQ. CDR3 sequence: CASSHSAETQYF. In DNA, the CDR3 is TGTGCCAGCAGCCACAGTGCAGAGACCCAGTACTTC.

The chain combines TRBV29-1 with TRBJ1-2; D is possibly TRBD1 (6 bases). V lost 6 bases, J lost 5 bases, and 19 bases lay in between. This CDR3 has 14 residues. Germline V gene data show CDR1 as SQVTM and CDR2 as ANQGSEA. In DNA form, the CDR3 reads TGCAGCGTAACCGGGGGGCCAGGGGCATATGGCTACACCTTC. Translating it yields CSVTGGPGAYGYTF.

This clonotype was detected many times. DNA for the CDR3: TGTGCCACCAGTGATTCTGGGGAGAGCAATCAGCCCCAGCATTTT. Its translation is CATSDSGESNQPQHF. The chain couples TRBV24-1 to TRBJ1-5; D gene uncertain. CDR1 and CDR2 from the germline V gene are KGHDR and SFDVKD. This CDR3 comprises 15 residues. V lost 2 bases and J 1 base, leaving 8 bases between the germline ends.

This clonotype has just a few counts. The chain carries TRBV12-3 or TRBV12-4 and TRBJ1-2; D is unresolved. V lost 6 bases and J 8 bases, leaving 10 bases between the germline ends. The CDR3 covers 11 residues. The DNA for the CDR3 is TGTGCCAGCAGCACCGGGATCGGCTACACCTTC. As protein: CASSTGIGYTF.

Of note for this clonotype: With a much larger clone just one base away, this may be a read error. The DNA of the CDR3 is TGCAGCGTTTGGGGAGGGGGGGAGACCCAGTACTTC. Its protein product is CSVWGGGETQYF. This chain joins TRBV29-1 and TRBJ2-5, with D perhaps matching TRBD2 (7 bases). In germline, CDR1 is SQVTM, CDR2 ANQGSEA. V lost 5 bases, J lost 5 bases, and 12 bases lay in between. CDR3 length: 12 residues.